The rows below give T cell receptor beta chains drawn from one sample of a study of shared clonotypes between healthy human individuals. Assay: immunoSEQ multiplex PCR; the TCRdb copy retains only in-frame clones and omits some. The profile covers hundreds of thousands of clones, with roughly 95% appearing a single time and 0.095% to 0.13% taken by the ten largest. The sequenced sample consisted of naive CD8+ T cells sorted from blood. These receptor sequences come from a woman aged 25 to 45 in good health. The CDR3 runs from the conserved cysteine through the conserved F or W. D genes are given only for firm matches. The size field is filled for only some rows; it gives once, few, many or a size class.

j_call clone_size d_call v_call cdr3_length cdr3_aa cdr3_nt
TRBJ1-5 . TRBD1 TRBV28 18 CASKFDEGQGAWGQPQHF TGTGCCAGCAAGTTCGATGAGGGACAGGGGGCTTGGGGTCAGCCCCAGCATTTT
TRBJ1-5 . . TRBV7-6 12 CASSPLGQPQHF TGTGCCAGCAGCCCCCTCGGGCAGCCCCAGCATTTT
TRBJ2-5 . TRBD1 TRBV4-1 16 CASSPRGQGPLETQYF TGCGCCAGCAGCCCCCGGGGACAGGGGCCTTTGGAGACCCAGTACTTC
TRBJ1-2 . . TRBV19 17 CASSIDPPGFSNYGYTF TGTGCCAGTAGTATAGATCCCCCAGGTTTCTCTAACTATGGCTACACCTTC
TRBJ2-5 . . TRBV7-8 12 CASSLMGETQYF TGTGCCAGCAGCTTAATGGGCGAGACCCAGTACTTC
TRBJ2-1 . . TRBV11-1 15 CASSFGAQRGNEQFF TGTGCCAGCAGCTTCGGGGCCCAACGAGGTAATGAGCAGTTCTTC
TRBJ2-7 . TRBD2 TRBV6-6 14 CASSGRGGPYEQYF TGTGCCAGCAGTGGGCGCGGGGGGCCCTACGAGCAGTACTTC
TRBJ2-2 . TRBD2 TRBV6-6 16 CASSYYWLAETGELFF TGTGCCAGCAGTTACTATTGGCTAGCGGAAACCGGGGAGCTGTTTTTT
TRBJ2-1 . TRBD2 TRBV11-2 15 CASSLDAGAYNEQFF TGTGCCAGCAGCTTAGACGCGGGGGCCTACAATGAGCAGTTCTTC
TRBJ2-7 . . TRBV11-2 14 CASSLIVSSYEQYF TGTGCCAGCAGCTTAATTGTTTCTTCCTACGAGCAGTACTTC
TRBJ2-7 once TRBD2 TRBV2 14 CASRDSSGRYEQYF TGTGCCAGCAGAGATTCTAGCGGGAGGTACGAGCAGTACTTC
TRBJ2-7 . TRBD1 TRBV13 14 CASSPGGQSYEQYF TGTGCCAGCAGCCCAGGGGGACAGTCCTACGAGCAGTACTTC
TRBJ1-1 . . TRBV5-6 14 CASSWGWGQTEAFF TGTGCCAGCAGCTGGGGTTGGGGGCAGACTGAAGCTTTCTTT
TRBJ2-7 . . TRBV7-8 15 CASSLAAKSSYEQYF TGTGCCAGCAGCTTAGCAGCAAAGAGCTCCTACGAGCAGTACTTC
TRBJ2-5 . . TRBV28 16 CASSISQGEAGETQYF TGTGCCAGCAGCATTTCACAGGGCGAGGCTGGGGAGACCCAGTACTTC
TRBJ2-3 . TRBD2 TRBV29-1 13 CSVEGGRTDTQYF TGCAGCGTTGAGGGCGGGAGAACAGATACGCAGTATTTT
TRBJ2-7 . . TRBV27 12 CASRGLPGEQYF TGTGCCAGCAGGGGACTGCCCGGCGAGCAGTACTTC
TRBJ2-7 . TRBD1 TRBV5-6 15 CASSQWDRGSYEQYF TGTGCCAGCAGTCAATGGGACAGGGGATCCTACGAGCAGTACTTC
TRBJ2-7 . TRBD1 TRBV28 16 CASSPPGPTGPYEQYF TGTGCCAGCAGTCCTCCTGGCCCGACAGGGCCCTACGAGCAGTACTTC
TRBJ2-3 . TRBD1 TRBV9 16 CASSSSGQASTDTQYF TGTGCCAGCAGCTCCTCCGGACAGGCTAGCACAGATACGCAGTATTTT
TRBJ2-1 . TRBD2 TRBV7-6 15 CASSNSGSSYNEQFF TGTGCCAGCAGCAATAGCGGGAGCTCCTACAATGAGCAGTTCTTC
TRBJ2-1 . . TRBV19 14 CASSPQRNRNEQFF TGTGCCAGTAGTCCCCAGCGAAATCGGAATGAGCAGTTCTTC
TRBJ2-1 . . TRBV28 14 CASSLLGQTNEQFF TGTGCCAGCAGTTTACTAGGACAGACCAATGAGCAGTTCTTC
TRBJ1-4 . . TRBV4-1 13 CASSQVVGTELFF TGCGCCAGCAGCCAAGTGGTGGGGACGGAACTGTTTTTT
TRBJ2-7 . TRBD2 TRBV4-1 15 CASSQGLAGGSEQYF TGCGCCAGCAGCCAAGGACTAGCGGGAGGAAGCGAGCAGTACTTC
TRBJ2-7 . . TRBV4-2 11 CASRGGYEQYF TGTGCCAGCAGAGGGGGGTACGAGCAGTACTTC
TRBJ1-2 . . TRBV10-1 13 CANLQGRGGGYTF TGCGCCAATCTACAGGGTAGGGGGGGTGGCTACACCTTC
TRBJ1-5 . . TRBV28 14 CASSFGLGGQPQHF TGTGCCAGCAGCTTTGGCCTTGGGGGTCAGCCCCAGCATTTT
TRBJ2-7 . . TRBV2 16 CASKALKGGQSYEQYF TGTGCCAGCAAAGCCCTTAAAGGAGGCCAAAGCTACGAGCAGTACTTC
TRBJ1-1 . . TRBV6-1 14 CASSEGVANTEAFF TGTGCCAGCAGTGAAGGAGTAGCTAACACTGAAGCTTTCTTT
TRBJ1-1 once . TRBV2 12 CASTEENTEAFF TGTGCCAGCACAGAAGAGAACACTGAAGCTTTCTTT
TRBJ2-1 . . TRBV7-9 13 CASSLGQNNEQFF TGTGCCAGCAGCTTAGGACAGAACAATGAGCAGTTCTTC
TRBJ2-7 . TRBD1 TRBV2 15 CASSPGTVHFYEQYF TGTGCCAGCAGCCCCGGGACAGTCCATTTCTACGAGCAGTACTTC
TRBJ2-7 . . TRBV27 13 CASSLLPPREQYF TGTGCCAGCAGTTTACTCCCACCACGAGAGCAGTACTTC
TRBJ2-2 . TRBD2 TRBV28 18 CASSDETSGGHPGGELFF TGTGCCAGCAGCGACGAGACTAGCGGGGGACACCCGGGCGGGGAGCTGTTTTTT
TRBJ1-1 once . TRBV5-1 13 CASSVGVGTEAFF TGCGCCAGCAGCGTAGGGGTAGGCACTGAAGCTTTCTTT
TRBJ2-7 . TRBD1 TRBV5-1 12 CAEGAASYEQYF TGCGCCGAGGGGGCAGCGTCCTACGAGCAGTACTTC
TRBJ1-5 . . TRBV5-6 15 CASSFYGGSNQPQHF TGTGCCAGCAGCTTTTACGGAGGTAGCAATCAGCCCCAGCATTTT
TRBJ2-2 . TRBD2 TRBV27 14 CASTHSGGTLGLFF TGTGCCAGCACCCACTCGGGAGGGACTCTAGGGCTGTTTTTT
TRBJ1-1 . TRBD1 TRBV19 14 CASSPGTGNTEAFF TGTGCCAGTAGTCCGGGGACAGGGAACACTGAAGCTTTCTTT
TRBJ1-1 . TRBD1 TRBV6-1 17 CASSESTGTVKDTEAFF TGTGCCAGCAGTGAAAGTACCGGGACAGTCAAGGACACTGAAGCTTTCTTT
TRBJ2-7 . . TRBV20-1 11 CSADRYYEQYF TGCAGTGCTGACCGGTACTACGAGCAGTACTTC
TRBJ1-2 . . TRBV19 13 CASCQGFGYGYTF TGTGCCAGTTGCCAGGGGTTTGGCTATGGCTACACCTTC
TRBJ2-1 . TRBD2 TRBV4-2 16 CASSQDSSGSYNEQFF TGTGCCAGCAGCCAAGACTCTAGCGGATCCTACAATGAGCAGTTCTTC
TRBJ1-1 . . TRBV19 18 CASSTTVLSATMNTEAFF TGTGCCAGTAGTACTACGGTACTGTCAGCAACTATGAACACTGAAGCTTTCTTT
TRBJ1-1 . . TRBV21-1 15 CASSKAPSGTTEAFF TGTGCCAGCAGCAAAGCCCCGTCGGGGACTACTGAAGCTTTCTTT
TRBJ1-3 . . TRBV7-9 14 CASSLVGPGNTIYF TGTGCCAGCAGCTTAGTCGGGCCTGGAAACACCATATATTTT
TRBJ2-1 . . TRBV7-2 12 CASSAQGNEQFF TGTGCCAGCAGCGCCCAGGGTAATGAGCAGTTCTTC
TRBJ1-1 . . TRBV5-1 14 CASSLGVGVTEAFF TGCGCCAGCAGCTTGGGGGTAGGGGTCACTGAAGCTTTCTTT